These T cell receptor beta chains were read from a single sample in a study of long-term antiretroviral therapy in people with HIV. The data were produced by immunoSEQ multiplex PCR, yet TCRdb's version contains in-frame clones alone and is incomplete. The table shows about 40,000 clones, with 75% to 90% occurring only once. The sequenced sample was unsorted PBMCs, obtained 1 year after starting antiretroviral therapy. The receptors were sampled from a young man with HIV. Each CDR3 is given with its conserved first and last residue. A D gene is named only where the DNA matches it firmly. Some rows mark clone size as missing; the rest say once, few, many or name a class of expanded clone.

size: NA
J: TRBJ1-2
D: TRBD1
V: TRBV19
CDR3: CASTYLPGQGRGYTF
DNA: TGTGCCAGTACCTACCTGCCGGGACAGGGCCGTGGCTACACCTTC

size: NA
J: TRBJ2-4
D: TRBD2
V: TRBV5-1
CDR3: CASMAPGGNIQYF
DNA: TGCGCCAGCATGGCCCCGGGGGGAAACATTCAGTACTTC

size: NA
J: TRBJ2-7
D: TRBD2
V: TRBV4-1
CDR3: CASSTSGHTYEQYF
DNA: TGCGCCAGCAGTACTAGCGGGCACACCTACGAGCAGTACTTC

size: NA
J: TRBJ2-7
D: TRBD1
V: TRBV10-3
CDR3: CAISIGTGSYEQYF
DNA: TGTGCCATCAGTATTGGGACAGGATCCTACGAGCAGTACTTC

size: NA
J: TRBJ1-5
D: NA
V: TRBV12-5
CDR3: CASVPGGFNQPQHF
DNA: TGTGCTAGTGTACCCGGGGGGTTCAATCAGCCCCAGCATTTT

size: NA
J: TRBJ2-1
D: TRBD2
V: TRBV10-2
CDR3: CASSRTSGYNEQFF
DNA: TGCGCCAGCAGCCGGACTAGCGGGTACAATGAGCAGTTCTTC

size: NA
J: TRBJ2-1
D: NA
V: TRBV6-5
CDR3: CASSPDKDEQFF
DNA: TGTGCCAGCAGCCCGGACAAAGATGAGCAGTTCTTC

size: NA
J: TRBJ2-7
D: NA
V: TRBV19
CDR3: CASSLRQPPPYEQYF
DNA: TGTGCCAGTAGTCTTCGACAGCCTCCCCCCTACGAGCAGTACTTC

size: NA
J: TRBJ1-5
D: NA
V: TRBV19
CDR3: CASSIGGQPQHF
DNA: TGTGCCAGTAGTATCGGGGGACAGCCCCAGCATTTT

size: NA
J: TRBJ2-1
D: NA
V: TRBV7-6
CDR3: CASSLFSNPLYNEQFF
DNA: TGTGCCAGCAGCCTCTTTAGCAATCCCCTTTACAATGAGCAGTTCTTC

size: few
J: TRBJ1-4
D: NA
V: TRBV18
CDR3: CASSPRGGARSEKLFF
DNA: TGTGCCAGCTCACCCCGGGGAGGGGCTAGGAGTGAAAAACTGTTTTTT

size: NA
J: TRBJ2-5
D: NA
V: TRBV7-6
CDR3: CASKEGVWETQYF
DNA: TGTGCCAGCAAGGAGGGGGTTTGGGAGACCCAGTACTTC

size: few
J: TRBJ1-2
D: NA
V: TRBV5-6
CDR3: CASSWPPGESNYGYTF
DNA: TGTGCCAGCAGCTGGCCTCCGGGGGAGTCTAACTATGGCTACACCTTC

size: NA
J: TRBJ2-2
D: NA
V: TRBV11-3
CDR3: CASSLVNTGELFF
DNA: TGTGCCAGCAGCTTAGTAAACACCGGGGAGCTGTTTTTT

size: NA
J: TRBJ1-4
D: NA
V: TRBV10-3
CDR3: CAISDRSNEKLFF
DNA: TGTGCCATCAGCGACAGGTCAAATGAAAAACTGTTTTTT

size: NA
J: TRBJ1-4
D: NA
V: TRBV19
CDR3: CASKLGLTGYEKLFF
DNA: TGTGCCAGTAAGCTGGGGCTGACGGGGTATGAAAAACTGTTTTTT

size: NA
J: TRBJ1-4
D: NA
V: TRBV11-2
CDR3: CASSRVTGLGEKLFF
DNA: TGTGCCAGCAGCCGGGTAACTGGATTAGGTGAAAAACTGTTTTTT

size: NA
J: TRBJ2-1
D: NA
V: TRBV9
CDR3: CASSVAEGNEQFF
DNA: TGTGCCAGCAGCGTGGCGGAGGGCAATGAGCAGTTCTTC

size: NA
J: TRBJ1-2
D: TRBD1
V: TRBV15
CDR3: CATSARTGGNYGYTF
DNA: TGTGCCACCAGCGCTCGGACAGGGGGAAACTATGGCTACACCTTC

size: few
J: TRBJ1-3
D: NA
V: TRBV9
CDR3: CASSVQGPSSGNTIYF
DNA: TGTGCCAGCAGCGTGCAGGGGCCGAGCTCTGGAAACACCATATATTTT

size: NA
J: TRBJ2-7
D: TRBD1
V: TRBV18
CDR3: CASHNPGQGIDEQYF
DNA: TGTGCCAGCCATAATCCGGGACAGGGGATCGACGAGCAGTACTTC

size: few
J: TRBJ1-1
D: NA
V: TRBV9
CDR3: CASSVAGRNTEAFF
DNA: TGTGCCAGCAGCGTAGCGGGGAGGAACACTGAAGCTTTCTTT

size: few
J: TRBJ2-7
D: TRBD1
V: TRBV6-5
CDR3: CASSYLGTGDNEQYF
DNA: TGTGCCAGCAGTTACCTCGGGACAGGGGATAACGAGCAGTACTTC

size: NA
J: TRBJ2-1
D: NA
V: TRBV29-1
CDR3: CSVELGSALGDEQFF
DNA: TGCAGCGTTGAACTTGGGTCAGCCCTGGGCGATGAGCAGTTCTTC

size: NA
J: TRBJ1-5
D: NA
V: TRBV7-6
CDR3: CASSPGTRGSNQPQHF
DNA: TGTGCCAGCAGCCCTGGGACCCGGGGGAGCAATCAGCCCCAGCATTTT

size: NA
J: TRBJ1-2
D: NA
V: TRBV28
CDR3: CASARETGYTF
DNA: TGTGCCAGCGCCAGGGAGACTGGCTACACCTTC

size: NA
J: TRBJ2-2
D: NA
V: TRBV7-3
CDR3: CASSGVGNTGELFF
DNA: TGTGCCAGCAGCGGTGTGGGGAACACCGGGGAGCTGTTTTTT

size: NA
J: TRBJ2-7
D: NA
V: TRBV7-6
CDR3: CASSLDFRDEQYF
DNA: TGTGCCAGCAGCTTAGATTTCAGGGACGAGCAGTACTTC

size: NA
J: TRBJ2-7
D: TRBD1
V: TRBV5-4
CDR3: CATQDRGAYEQYF
DNA: TGTGCCACTCAGGACAGGGGAGCCTACGAGCAGTACTTC

size: NA
J: TRBJ2-3
D: NA
V: TRBV28
CDR3: CASSSPREGTDTQYF
DNA: TGTGCCAGCAGTTCCCCCAGGGAGGGCACAGATACGCAGTATTTT

size: NA
J: TRBJ2-3
D: NA
V: TRBV2
CDR3: CASSDQLIRTDTQYF
DNA: TGTGCCAGCAGTGATCAACTAATACGCACAGATACGCAGTATTTT

size: NA
J: TRBJ2-7
D: TRBD2
V: TRBV14
CDR3: CASSHLSGTLYEQYF
DNA: TGTGCCAGCAGCCACCTCAGCGGGACCCTCTACGAGCAGTACTTC

size: NA
J: TRBJ1-5
D: NA
V: TRBV28
CDR3: CASRLQNNQPQHF
DNA: TGTGCCAGCAGGTTGCAGAACAATCAGCCCCAGCATTTT

size: NA
J: TRBJ1-5
D: NA
V: TRBV6-6
CDR3: CASSYSKGLMEPQHF
DNA: TGTGCCAGCAGTTACTCGAAGGGGTTAATGGAGCCCCAGCATTTT

size: NA
J: TRBJ2-7
D: NA
V: TRBV4-2
CDR3: CASSQGQGHSYEQYF
DNA: TGTGCCAGCAGCCAAGGGCAGGGTCACTCCTACGAGCAGTACTTC

size: NA
J: TRBJ1-2
D: TRBD1
V: TRBV5-1
CDR3: CASSADRGDRYGYTF
DNA: TGCGCCAGCAGCGCGGACAGGGGAGATCGCTATGGCTACACCTTC

size: few
J: TRBJ2-7
D: NA
V: TRBV4-1
CDR3: CASSQLGQGYEQYF
DNA: TGCGCCAGCAGCCAGCTGGGGCAGGGTTACGAGCAGTACTTC

size: NA
J: TRBJ1-1
D: TRBD1
V: TRBV5-1
CDR3: CASSSGQGFRTEAFF
DNA: TGCGCCAGCAGCTCAGGACAGGGGTTCAGGACTGAAGCTTTCTTT

size: NA
J: TRBJ2-7
D: TRBD2
V: TRBV6-5
CDR3: CASSLIAGGLYEQYF
DNA: TGTGCCAGCAGTTTGATAGCGGGAGGGCTCTACGAGCAGTACTTC

size: NA
J: TRBJ2-1
D: TRBD2
V: TRBV9
CDR3: CASSLSGGPANEQFF
DNA: TGTGCCAGCAGCTTAAGCGGGGGCCCCGCCAATGAGCAGTTCTTC

size: NA
J: TRBJ1-5
D: TRBD1
V: TRBV15
CDR3: CATSQTLQGAWQPQHF
DNA: TGTGCCACCAGCCAGACCCTACAGGGGGCCTGGCAGCCCCAGCATTTT